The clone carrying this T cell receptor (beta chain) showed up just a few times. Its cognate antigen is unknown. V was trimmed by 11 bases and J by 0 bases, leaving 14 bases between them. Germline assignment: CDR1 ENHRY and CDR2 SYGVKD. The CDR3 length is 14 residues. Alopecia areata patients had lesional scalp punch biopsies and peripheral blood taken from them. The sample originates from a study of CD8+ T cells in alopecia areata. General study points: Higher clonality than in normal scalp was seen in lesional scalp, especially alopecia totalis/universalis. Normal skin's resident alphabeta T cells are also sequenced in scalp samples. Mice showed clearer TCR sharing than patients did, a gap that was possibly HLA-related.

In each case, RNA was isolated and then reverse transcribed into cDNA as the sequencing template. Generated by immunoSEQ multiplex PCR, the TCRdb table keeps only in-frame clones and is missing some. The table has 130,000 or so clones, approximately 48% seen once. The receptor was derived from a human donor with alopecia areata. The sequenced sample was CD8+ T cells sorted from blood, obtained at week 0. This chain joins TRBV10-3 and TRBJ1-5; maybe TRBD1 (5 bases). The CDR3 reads CAPRGGCSNQPQHF. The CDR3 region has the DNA TGTGCCCCACGGGGGGGGTGTAGCAATCAGCCCCAGCATTTT.